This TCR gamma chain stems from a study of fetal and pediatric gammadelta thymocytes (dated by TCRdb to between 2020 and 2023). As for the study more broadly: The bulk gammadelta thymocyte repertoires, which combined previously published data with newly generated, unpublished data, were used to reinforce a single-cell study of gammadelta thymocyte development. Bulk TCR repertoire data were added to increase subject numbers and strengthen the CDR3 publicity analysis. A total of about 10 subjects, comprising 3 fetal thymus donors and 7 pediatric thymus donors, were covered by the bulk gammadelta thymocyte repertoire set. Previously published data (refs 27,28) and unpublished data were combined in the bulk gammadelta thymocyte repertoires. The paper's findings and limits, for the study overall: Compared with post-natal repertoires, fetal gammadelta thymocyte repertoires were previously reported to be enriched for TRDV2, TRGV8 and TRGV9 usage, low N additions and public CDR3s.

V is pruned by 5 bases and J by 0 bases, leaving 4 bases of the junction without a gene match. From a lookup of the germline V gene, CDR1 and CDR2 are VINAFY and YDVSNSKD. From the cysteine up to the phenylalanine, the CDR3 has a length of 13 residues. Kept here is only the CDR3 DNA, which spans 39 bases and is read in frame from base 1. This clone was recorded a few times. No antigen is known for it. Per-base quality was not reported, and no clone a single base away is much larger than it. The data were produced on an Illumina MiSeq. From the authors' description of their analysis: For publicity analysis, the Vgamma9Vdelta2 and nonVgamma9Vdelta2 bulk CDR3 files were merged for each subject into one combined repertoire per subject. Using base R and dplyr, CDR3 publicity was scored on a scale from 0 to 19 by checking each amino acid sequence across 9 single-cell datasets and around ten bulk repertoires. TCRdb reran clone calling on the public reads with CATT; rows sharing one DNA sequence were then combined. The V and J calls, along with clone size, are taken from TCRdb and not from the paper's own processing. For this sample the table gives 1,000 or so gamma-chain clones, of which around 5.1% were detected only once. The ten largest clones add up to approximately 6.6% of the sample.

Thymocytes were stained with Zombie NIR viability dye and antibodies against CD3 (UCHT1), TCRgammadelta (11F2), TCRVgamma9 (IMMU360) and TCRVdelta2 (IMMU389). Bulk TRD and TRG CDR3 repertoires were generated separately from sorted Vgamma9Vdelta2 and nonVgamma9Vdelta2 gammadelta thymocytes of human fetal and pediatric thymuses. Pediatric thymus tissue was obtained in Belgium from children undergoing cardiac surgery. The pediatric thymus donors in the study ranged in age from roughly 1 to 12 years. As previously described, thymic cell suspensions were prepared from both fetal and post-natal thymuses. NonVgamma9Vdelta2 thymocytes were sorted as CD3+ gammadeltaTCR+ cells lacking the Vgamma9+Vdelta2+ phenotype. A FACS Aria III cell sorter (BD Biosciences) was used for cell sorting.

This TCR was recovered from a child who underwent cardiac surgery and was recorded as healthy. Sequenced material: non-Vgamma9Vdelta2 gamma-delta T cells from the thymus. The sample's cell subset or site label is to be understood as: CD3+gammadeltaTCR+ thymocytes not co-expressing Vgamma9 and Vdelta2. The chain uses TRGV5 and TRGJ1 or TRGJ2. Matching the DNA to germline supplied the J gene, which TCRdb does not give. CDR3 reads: CATWVSNYYKKLF. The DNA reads TGTGCCACCTGGGTCTCGAATTATTATAAGAAACTCTTT.